These T cell receptor beta chains were read from a single sample in a study of identical twins. TCRdb independently ran MiXCR on the 5' RACE reads; one entry per CDR3 protein. Of roughly 240,000 distinct CDR3 sequences in the sample, approximately 7.8% were seen once. These data also formed part of another study, on yellow fever vaccine responses in identical twins.

Sample: CD8+ T cells sorted from blood. The source is a woman under 30 in good health. Each CDR3 is given without its conserved first and last residue. The order of the fields is CDR3 length, V gene, J gene, CDR3 protein.

cdr3_length: 12; v_call: TRBV27; j_call: TRBJ2-2; cdr3_aa: ASSFGVNTGELF
cdr3_length: 14; v_call: TRBV9; j_call: TRBJ2-2; cdr3_aa: ASSVDGNPNTGELF
cdr3_length: 9; v_call: TRBV20-1; j_call: TRBJ2-3; cdr3_aa: SAQRADTQY
cdr3_length: 14; v_call: TRBV3-1; j_call: TRBJ2-5; cdr3_aa: ASSLPDGGPGETQY
cdr3_length: 13; v_call: TRBV28; j_call: TRBJ2-3; cdr3_aa: ASSLELAGTDTQY
cdr3_length: 17; v_call: TRBV9; j_call: TRBJ2-3; cdr3_aa: ASSVEGTSSQGGTDTQY
cdr3_length: 14; v_call: TRBV27; j_call: TRBJ2-3; cdr3_aa: ASSRGTSGSTDTQY
cdr3_length: 12; v_call: TRBV7-9; j_call: TRBJ2-3; cdr3_aa: ASSWGQGADTQY
cdr3_length: 13; v_call: TRBV13; j_call: TRBJ2-6; cdr3_aa: ASTLSGGGANVLT
cdr3_length: 13; v_call: TRBV6-2/TRBV6-3; j_call: TRBJ2-3; cdr3_aa: ASSYSERPTDTQY
cdr3_length: 12; v_call: TRBV19; j_call: TRBJ2-1; cdr3_aa: ASSKREYYNEQF
cdr3_length: 10; v_call: TRBV2; j_call: TRBJ2-3; cdr3_aa: ASRDVLDTQY
cdr3_length: 16; v_call: TRBV2; j_call: TRBJ2-5; cdr3_aa: ASRSGKEASGGQETQY
cdr3_length: 11; v_call: TRBV7-9; j_call: TRBJ2-5; cdr3_aa: ASSPALPGTQY
cdr3_length: 14; v_call: TRBV20-1; j_call: TRBJ2-1; cdr3_aa: SARDRGQGLINEQF
cdr3_length: 15; v_call: TRBV5-4; j_call: TRBJ1-6; cdr3_aa: ASSPDVPSAQNSPLH
cdr3_length: 10; v_call: TRBV12-3/TRBV12-4; j_call: TRBJ1-1; cdr3_aa: ASSLDTPEAF
cdr3_length: 12; v_call: TRBV12-3/TRBV12-4; j_call: TRBJ1-2; cdr3_aa: ASSLTGGSSGYT
cdr3_length: 13; v_call: TRBV12-3/TRBV12-4; j_call: TRBJ2-1; cdr3_aa: ASNFPGGPSNEQF
cdr3_length: 11; v_call: TRBV10-3; j_call: TRBJ2-7; cdr3_aa: AISGDVAYEQY
cdr3_length: 14; v_call: TRBV2; j_call: TRBJ2-1; cdr3_aa: ATLRMTSGRADEQF
cdr3_length: 10; v_call: TRBV12-3/TRBV12-4; j_call: TRBJ2-5; cdr3_aa: ASSFTSETQY